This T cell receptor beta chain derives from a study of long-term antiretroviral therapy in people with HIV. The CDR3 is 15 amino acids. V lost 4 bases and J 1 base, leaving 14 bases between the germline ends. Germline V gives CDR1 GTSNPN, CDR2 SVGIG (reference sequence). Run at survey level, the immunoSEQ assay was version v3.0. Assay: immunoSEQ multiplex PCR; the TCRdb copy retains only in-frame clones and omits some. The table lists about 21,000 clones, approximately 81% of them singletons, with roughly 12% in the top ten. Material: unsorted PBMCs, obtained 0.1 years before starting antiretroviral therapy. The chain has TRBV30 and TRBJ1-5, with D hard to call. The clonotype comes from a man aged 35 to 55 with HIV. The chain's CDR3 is CAWNDGLRSNQPQHF. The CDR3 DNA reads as TGTGCCTGGAATGACGGTCTTAGGAGCAATCAGCCCCAGCATTTT.